This T cell receptor (beta chain) was recovered during a study of control samples from healthy donors and cancer patients. This clone showed up just once. Method: immunoSEQ multiplex PCR; TCRdb's copy keeps in-frame clones and lacks some. The sample includes 65,000 to 95,000 clones, roughly 86% seen only once; the top ten take 20% to 25%. The CDR3 length is 16 residues. CDR1 is SGHTA and CDR2 is FQGNSA in the germline V gene. The V gene end was trimmed by 7 bases and the J gene end by 3 bases; junction bases not matched to a gene: 2. This chain uses TRBV7-2 with TRBJ2-2; TRBD2 aligns across 16 bases. This TCR was recovered from a man in his forties or fifties in good health. The sample was blood. The CDR3 DNA follows: TGTGCCAGCAAGGGACTAGCGGGGGGGTACACCGGGGAGCTGTTTTTT. Its protein is CASKGLAGGYTGELFF.